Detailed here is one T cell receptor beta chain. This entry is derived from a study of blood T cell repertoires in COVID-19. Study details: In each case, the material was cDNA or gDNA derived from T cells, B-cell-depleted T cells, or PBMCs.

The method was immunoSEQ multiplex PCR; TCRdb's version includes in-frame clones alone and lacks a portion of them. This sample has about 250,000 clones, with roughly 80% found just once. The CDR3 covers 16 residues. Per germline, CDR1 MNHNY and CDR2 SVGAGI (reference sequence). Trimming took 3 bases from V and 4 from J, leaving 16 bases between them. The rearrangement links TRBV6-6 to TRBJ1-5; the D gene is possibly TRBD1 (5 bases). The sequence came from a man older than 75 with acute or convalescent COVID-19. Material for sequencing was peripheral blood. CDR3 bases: TGTGCCAGCAGTTATTTAGGGGTGCGATCGAATCAGCCCCAGCATTTT. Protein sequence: CASSYLGVRSNQPQHF.